A single sample gave rise to the 23 T cell receptor beta chains below, sequenced in a study of T cells in Graves' hyperthyroidism and ophthalmopathy. There were TCR beta CDR3 regions amplified from RNA transcripts. In the first-round RT-PCR of the TCR CDR3, the HTBI primer set was used. MiXCR, run by TCRdb on the multiplex PCR reads, gives a single entry per CDR3 protein. The table lists about 640,000 distinct CDR3 sequences, about 14% of them singletons. The sequenced sample consisted of blood. All receptors derive from a woman in her forties or fifties with Graves' ophthalmopathy.

As regards this clonotype: Just one base apart from a much larger clone, this may be a read error. The rearrangement uses TRBV6-1 and TRBJ1-2; 7 bases line up with TRBD1. The CDR3 loop spans 15 amino acids. The germline gives CDR1 MNHNS, CDR2 SASEGT. The CDR3: CAGRRTGTENYGYTF. CDR3 coding DNA: TGTGCCGGCAGAAGAACCGGGACAGAGAACTATGGCTACACCTTC.

This clonotype was observed many times. The chain links TRBV6-1 to TRBJ2-5; 11 bases match TRBD2. CDR3 length: 15 residues. The germline gives CDR1 MNHNS, CDR2 SASEGT. With V trimmed by 6 bases and J by 2 bases, 5 bases remained unmatched. The CDR3 spells CASRDLAGGQETQYF. Written as DNA, the CDR3 is TGTGCCAGCAGGGACCTAGCGGGAGGACAAGAGACCCAGTACTTC.

This clonotype turned up a few times. CDR3 loop: CAIRKEMEGYTF. The DNA for the CDR3 is TGTGCCATCAGGAAGGAGATGGAAGGCTACACCTTC. The chain carries TRBV10-3 and TRBJ1-2; unclear D gene. CDR1 is ENHRY, CDR2 SYGVKD, per germline. Trimming cost V 6 bases and J 8 bases, with 13 bases left between them. This CDR3 has 12 amino acids.

The rearrangement links TRBV5-1 to TRBJ2-3; D possibly uses TRBD1 or TRBD2 (5 bases each). The V end lost 4 bases, the J end lost 2 bases, and 17 bases lay between the germline ends. Looked up from germline, CDR1 is SGHRS and CDR2 is YFSETQ. This CDR3 contains 16 residues. The CDR3 is CASSQTLGTNTDTQYF. The CDR3 DNA reads TGCGCCAGCAGCCAAACCCTCGGGACCAACACAGATACGCAGTATTTT.

In this sample, this clonotype turned up many times. V gene TRBV7-2 combines with J gene TRBJ1-2, with 7 positions matching TRBD1. The germline V gene encodes CDR1 SGHTA and CDR2 FQGNSA. Trimming cost V 4 bases and J 4 bases; bases outside gene matches: 9. There are 15 residues in the CDR3. CDR3 nucleotides: TGTGCCAGCAGCTCGCAGGGGGATCGCCGCTATGGCTACACCTTC. This codes for CASSSQGDRRYGYTF.

Only a few counts were recorded for this clonotype. The V call is TRBV28, the J call TRBJ2-7; D is uncertain. This CDR3 has 11 amino acids. The V end lost 4 bases, the J end lost 5 bases, and 6 bases lay between the germline ends. Germline V CDR1 and CDR2: MDHEN, SYDVKM. The CDR3 loop reads CASSSYHEQYF. In DNA form, the CDR3 reads TGTGCCAGCAGTTCGTACCACGAGCAGTACTTC.

This clonotype was recorded at least ten times. The rearrangement uses TRBV20-1 and TRBJ1-5, with TRBD1 as a possible D gene (5 bases). The V end was cut by 0 bases, the J end by 0 bases, with 9 bases between. Germline assignment: CDR1 DFQATT and CDR2 SNEGSKA (reference sequence). The CDR3 is made up of 15 amino acids. In nucleotides, the CDR3 is TGCAGTGCTAGAGAGGCAGGGTATAGCAATCAGCCCCAGCATTTT. Translated: CSAREAGYSNQPQHF.

This chain joins TRBV5-8 and TRBJ2-7; 9 bases match TRBD2. Per germline, CDR1 SGHTS and CDR2 YDEGEE. V shed 5 bases, J shed 5 bases, and the junction held 11 bases outside the gene matches. The CDR3 sequence is 15 residues long. CDR3 sequence reads: CASRPPGLAGHEQYF. DNA for the CDR3: TGTGCCAGCAGGCCACCGGGACTAGCAGGCCACGAGCAGTACTTC. The variable domain in full, with the rest retrieved from reference TRBV5-8 and TRBJ2-7, is EAGVTQSPTHLIKTRGQQATLRCSPISGHTSVYWYQQALGLGLQFLLWYDEGEERNRGNFPPRFSGRQFPNYSSELNVNALELEDSALYLCASRPPGLAGHEQYFGPGTRLTVT.

Concerning this clonotype itself: A much bigger clone sits one base away, suggesting this may be a read error. The J gene is TRBJ2-7, the V gene TRBV9; TRBD2 matches at 13 bases. Germline V CDR1 and CDR2: SGDLS, YYNGEE. The CDR3 spans 16 residues. The chain's CDR3 is CVSSLGLAGEGGEQYF. The CDR3 DNA reads as TGTGTCAGCAGCCTAGGACTAGCGGGAGAGGGTGGCGAGCAGTACTTC.

This clonotype was seen at least ten times. The chain has TRBV20-1 and TRBJ2-3; 12 nucleotides line up with TRBD2. The J segment lost 0 bases and the V segment lost 5 bases, leaving 6 bases of the junction unmatched. The CDR3 length is 16 residues. The V gene's germline CDR1 is DFQATT and CDR2 SNEGSKA (reference sequence). The CDR3 DNA sequence: TGCAGTGCTGGGAAAGGACTAGCGGGGAGCACAGATACGCAGTATTTT. This sequence encodes CSAGKGLAGSTDTQYF.

This clonotype was detected a few times. J is TRBJ1-4 and V is TRBV20-1; D might be TRBD1 (6 bases). Germline CDR1 DFQATT, CDR2 SNEGSKA (reference sequence). This CDR3 has 14 amino acids. Trimming removed 3 bases from V and 5 bases from J, with 13 bases in between. The CDR3 nucleotides are TGCAGTGCTAGGAGGACAGTGATGAATGAAAAACTGTTTTTT. It translates to CSARRTVMNEKLFF.

The chain joins TRBV19 to TRBJ2-1; 14 bases agree with TRBD2. Germline V gene sequence: CDR1 LNHDA, CDR2 SQIVND (reference sequence). Losses at the gene ends were 9 bases for V and 7 bases for J; bases not matched to a gene: 14. The CDR3 sequence is 17 residues long. The CDR3 here is CASTIRGTSGSGNEQFF. The CDR3 DNA is TGTGCCAGCACGATCCGGGGGACTAGCGGGAGCGGGAATGAGCAGTTCTTC.

In this sample, this clonotype turned up many times. This rearrangement joins TRBV7-2 to TRBJ2-7; 8 bases line up with TRBD2. Germline V gene data show CDR1 as SGHTA and CDR2 as FQGNSA. The CDR3 covers 14 residues. V was pared by 5 bases and J by 6 bases, with 9 bases of the junction left unmatched. Here the CDR3 DNA reads TGTGCCAGCAGCACGGGACTAGTGTTTTCCGAGCAGTACTTC. Encoded protein: CASSTGLVFSEQYF.

This clonotype was counted at least ten times. This chain links TRBV28 with TRBJ2-2, with 14 positions matching TRBD2. V shed 4 bases, J shed 6 bases, and the junction held 4 bases outside the gene matches. Germline loops: CDR1 MDHEN, CDR2 SYDVKM. The CDR3 contains 16 residues. The CDR3: CASSSGLAGDAGELFF. CDR3 nucleotides: TGTGCCAGCAGTTCGGGACTAGCGGGAGATGCCGGGGAGCTGTTTTTT.

This clonotype was seen at least ten times. The chain carries TRBV28 and TRBJ2-5; 7 positions agree with TRBD2. Per the germline V gene, CDR1 is MDHEN and CDR2 is SYDVKM. This CDR3 region has 16 residues. Trimming removed 2 bases from V and 2 bases from J; junction bases left unmatched: 8. CDR3 region: CASSLAGASGQETQYF. The CDR3 bases are TGTGCCAGCAGTTTAGCGGGAGCATCGGGGCAAGAGACCCAGTACTTC.

Comment on this clonotype: A much bigger clone sits one base away, suggesting this may be a read error. This rearrangement joins TRBV25-1 to TRBJ1-2, with a weak D call TRBD1 (6 bases). CDR1 and CDR2 (germline): MGHDK, SYGVNS. The CDR3 length is 17 residues. CDR3 region: CVSSEYRVTHPDYGYTF. CDR3 nucleotide sequence: TGTGTCAGCAGTGAATACAGGGTTACCCATCCGGACTATGGCTACACCTTC.

This clonotype was detected ten times or more. This chain links TRBV11-2 with TRBJ2-2; D gene unclear. CDR1 and CDR2 from the germline V gene are SGHAT and FQNNGV. CDR3 size: 14 residues. V lost 2 bases to trimming and J lost 4 bases, with 8 bases between them. The CDR3 coding sequence is TGTGCCAGCAGCTTACTTACACCCACCGGGGAGCTGTTTTTT. Amino acids: CASSLLTPTGELFF.

V is TRBV19 and J is TRBJ1-2; D is unclear. This CDR3 is 14 amino acids long. With 4 bases removed from V and 2 bases from J, the gap between germline ends came to 11 bases. Germline CDR1 reads LNHDA; CDR2 reads SQIVND (reference sequence). CDR3 sequence reads: CASSTAIKNYGYTF. DNA for the CDR3: TGTGCCAGTAGTACTGCCATTAAGAACTATGGCTACACCTTC.

This clonotype was picked up many times. This chain joins TRBV30 and TRBJ2-5, with 9 bases aligning to TRBD2. Germline trimming cut 3 bases from V and 1 base from J; bases unmatched to any gene: 6. The CDR3 spans 15 residues. Germline V gives CDR1 GTSNPN, CDR2 SVGIG (reference sequence). CDR3 sequence (DNA): TGTGCCTGGAGGGTAGCGGGAGTGGGCCAAGAGACCCAGTACTTC. Translation gives CAWRVAGVGQETQYF. Combining the CDR3 with reference TRBV30 and TRBJ2-5 gives the whole variable domain SQTIHQWPATLVQPVGSPLSLECTVEGTSNPNLYWYRQAAGRGLQLLFYSVGIGQISSEVPQNLSASRPQDRQFILSSKKLLLSDSGFYLCAWRVAGVGQETQYFGPGTRLLVL.

This clonotype appeared many times. The chain carries TRBV7-9 and TRBJ2-7; 8 positions agree with TRBD2. V shed 5 bases, J shed 4 bases, and the junction held 7 bases outside the gene matches. The CDR3 loop spans 14 amino acids. Germline CDR1 SEHNR, CDR2 FQNEAQ (reference sequence). CDR3 protein: CASSAPGLGYEQYF. The CDR3 DNA follows: TGTGCCAGCAGCGCGCCGGGACTAGGGTACGAGCAGTACTTC.

This chain uses TRBV29-1 with TRBJ2-1, with 12 nucleotides matching TRBD2. This CDR3 is built from 17 residues. CDR1 is SQVTM, CDR2 ANQGSEA, per germline. Unmatched junction bases numbered 9, after V lost 0 bases and J lost 6 bases. This chain's CDR3 is CSVEDPLAGGPANEQFF. The CDR3 nucleotides are TGCAGCGTTGAAGACCCGCTAGCGGGAGGGCCGGCCAATGAGCAGTTCTTC.

This clonotype was detected a few times. The junction shows a germline mismatch at one end, possibly a read error. This chain connects TRBV15 to TRBJ1-1; unclear D gene. Per germline, CDR1 LNHNV and CDR2 YYDKDF (reference sequence). The CDR3 loop spans 13 amino acids. This CDR3 is CATSRVLNTEASF. DNA for the CDR3: TGTGCCACCAGCAGAGTCTTGAACACTGAAGCTTCCTTT. The whole variable domain, filled in from reference TRBV15 and TRBJ1-1, reads DAMVIQNPRYQVTQFGKPVTLSCSQTLNHNVMYWYQQKSSQAPKLLFHYYDKDFNNEADTPDNFQSRRPNTSFCFLDIRSPGLGDTAMYLCATSRVLNTEASFGQGTRLTVV.

This clonotype was counted a few times. The chain employs TRBV29-1 and TRBJ2-7, with D possibly TRBD1 on 6 matching bases. Germline CDR1 is SQVTM and CDR2 is ANQGSEA. The CDR3 is 14 amino acids. Deletions cut 3 bases from V and 1 base from J, with 13 bases between. CDR3 sequence reads: CSVELVRGSYEQYF. CDR3 DNA sequence: TGCAGCGTTGAGCTTGTCAGGGGTTCCTACGAGCAGTACTTC.